These 26 T cell receptor beta chains were all obtained from the same sample, sequenced in a study of T cells in Graves' hyperthyroidism and ophthalmopathy. RNA transcripts gave rise to amplified TCR beta CDR3 regions. The study used the HTBI primer set for a first-round RT-PCR of the TCR CDR3. MiXCR, applied by TCRdb to the multiplex PCR reads, yields one record per CDR3 protein. The sample includes over 250,000 distinct CDR3 sequences, 20% to 25% seen only once; the top ten take around 64%. Sequenced sample: blood. These receptors were collected from a man aged 25-45 years with Graves' ophthalmopathy.

V gene TRBV7-2 combines with J gene TRBJ2-1; D unclear. V was pared by 4 bases and J by 5 bases, with 12 bases between. Germline V gene lookup returns CDR1 SGHTA and CDR2 FQGNSA. The length of the CDR3 is 14 residues. The CDR3 is CASSSRWANNEQFF. CDR3 sequence (DNA): TGTGCCAGCAGCTCCCGGTGGGCTAACAATGAGCAGTTCTTC.

This clonotype occurred a few times. This sequence joins TRBV2 and TRBJ2-4; D remains unclear. There are 12 residues in the CDR3. The germline gives CDR1 SNHLY, CDR2 FYNNEI. V lost 7 bases and J 14 bases, leaving 18 bases between the germline ends. This CDR3 is CASKESLRLEYF. CDR3 in DNA: TGTGCCAGCAAGGAATCTTTAAGGCTCGAGTACTTC.

The chain links TRBV19 to TRBJ1-1; 9 nucleotides line up with TRBD1. The CDR3 consists of 15 residues. The germline gives CDR1 LNHDA, CDR2 SQIVND (reference sequence). The V and J ends lost 7 bases and 0 bases, in that order; junction bases with no gene match: 6. The CDR3 sequence: CASTDRGAMNTEAFF. The CDR3 DNA reads TGTGCCAGTACGGACAGGGGCGCGATGAACACTGAAGCTTTCTTT.

This rearrangement joins TRBV18 to TRBJ1-2; the D is unclear. V was pared by 6 bases and J by 8 bases, with 10 bases between. Germline V gene lookup returns CDR1 KGHSH and CDR2 LQKENI. The CDR3 extends over 11 amino acids. The CDR3 loop reads CASSNQIGYTF. Written as DNA, the CDR3 is TGTGCCAGCTCCAACCAGATAGGCTACACCTTC. The full variable domain, in which reference TRBV18 and TRBJ1-2 provide the parts outside the CDR3, is NAGVMQNPRHLVRRRGQEARLRCSPMKGHSHVYWYRQLPEEGLKFMVYLQKENIIDESGMPKERFSAEFPKEGPSILRIQQVVRGDSAAYFCASSNQIGYTFGSGTRLTVV.

The J gene is TRBJ1-1, the V gene TRBV12-3 or TRBV12-4; D gene uncertain. Trimming took off 3 bases at V and 5 bases at J, with 7 bases between the two ends. The CDR3 is 12 residues long. This CDR3 reads CASSFPRTEAFF. The CDR3, as DNA: TGTGCCAGCAGTTTTCCGCGAACTGAAGCTTTCTTT.

This clonotype was recorded at least ten times. J is TRBJ1-1 and V is TRBV7-9; TRBD1 matches at 10 bases. Germline V lookup: CDR1 SEHNR, CDR2 FQNEAQ (reference sequence). This CDR3 comprises 14 residues. After removal of 5 bases from V and 4 bases from J, the junction contained 4 bases not matched to a gene. Written as DNA, the CDR3 is TGTGCCAGCAGCACGGACAGGGGGATCACTGAAGCTTTCTTT. Amino acids: CASSTDRGITEAFF.

This clonotype was seen ten or more times. V and J are TRBV5-1 and TRBJ1-1; 7 positions match TRBD1. With 4 bases clipped from V and 5 bases from J, the junction kept 5 bases outside the gene matches. The germline V gene has CDR1 SGHRS and CDR2 YFSETQ. CDR3 length: 13 amino acids. The CDR3 region is CASSQGVGTEAFF. DNA for the CDR3: TGCGCCAGCAGCCAGGGGGTAGGAACTGAAGCTTTCTTT.

The chain carries TRBV20-1 and TRBJ2-5; unclear D gene. This CDR3 spans 14 amino acids. The germline CDR1 and CDR2 sequences are DFQATT and SNEGSKA (reference sequence). Trimming shortened V by 1 base and J by 6 bases, and 15 bases separated the two germline ends. This chain's CDR3 is CSARANGVSQTQYF. The CDR3 DNA reads as TGCAGTGCTAGAGCTAACGGTGTGAGTCAGACCCAGTACTTC.

This clonotype has a count of ten or more. V usage is TRBV7-8 and J usage is TRBJ1-5; TRBD1 matches 7 bases. Germline lookup yields CDR1 SGHVS and CDR2 FQNEAQ. Trimming took 5 bases from V and 0 from J; bases not matched to a gene: 4. The CDR3 has 15 amino acids. For the CDR3, the DNA is TGTGCCAGCAGCGGAGACAGGGTTAGCAATCAGCCCCAGCATTTT. Protein sequence: CASSGDRVSNQPQHF.

The chain joins TRBV7-9 to TRBJ2-1, with D tentatively TRBD2 (6 bases). V was shortened by 8 bases and J by 5 bases, with 13 bases between the two germline ends. CDR1 is SEHNR, CDR2 FQNEAQ, per germline (reference sequence). CDR3 length: 13 amino acids. The CDR3 nucleotides are TGTGCCAGCTTGGAGGGACTCAACAATGAGCAGTTCTTC. This codes for CASLEGLNNEQFF.

The V and J genes are TRBV20-1 and TRBJ2-2, with 10 positions matching TRBD2. The length of the CDR3 is 17 residues. Germline values: CDR1 DFQATT, CDR2 SNEGSKA (reference sequence). The trim removed 1 base at V and 4 bases at J, leaving 9 bases unmatched. CDR3 bases: TGCAGTGCTAGAGTCCCTAGCGGGAGACCGGGCACCGGGGAGCTGTTTTTT. The encoded protein is CSARVPSGRPGTGELFF.

As to this clonotype: A much larger clone is a single base away; this may be a read error. This sequence joins TRBV27 and TRBJ1-1; possibly TRBD1 for D (5 bases). From germline, CDR1 is MNHEY and CDR2 SMNVEV (reference sequence). The CDR3 contains 15 residues. CDR3 nucleotides: TGTGCCAGCAGTTTATCAGCAGGGCTGAACACTGAAGTTTTCTTT. This encodes CASSLSAGLNTEVFF.

This clonotype appeared a few times. This chain joins TRBV9 and TRBJ2-7; 10 nucleotides agree with TRBD2. The germline CDR1 and CDR2 sequences are SGDLS and YYNGEE. The CDR3 has 15 residues. The V gene end was trimmed by 5 bases and the J gene end by 2 bases; junction bases not matched to a gene: 7. CDR3 residues: CASSAGTSATYEQYF. Here the CDR3 DNA reads TGTGCCAGCAGTGCCGGGACTAGCGCCACCTACGAGCAGTACTTC.

This clonotype was recorded at least ten times. The rearrangement links TRBV5-1 to TRBJ2-7; 8 bases are shared with TRBD2. The germline V gene encodes CDR1 SGHRS and CDR2 YFSETQ. The CDR3 is made up of 15 amino acids. V was pared by 0 bases and J by 7 bases, with 9 bases of the junction left unmatched. Here the CDR3 DNA reads TGCGCCAGCAGCTTGGAACTAGCGGTTCTAGGTGAGCAGTACTTC. This encodes CASSLELAVLGEQYF.

The table lists this clonotype with a few counts. The V and J genes are TRBV7-9 and TRBJ2-3; TRBD2 matches at 8 bases. Germline loops: CDR1 SEHNR, CDR2 FQNEAQ (reference sequence). CDR3 length equals 15 residues. Trimming cost V 5 bases and J 2 bases; bases outside gene matches: 6. CDR3 sequence (DNA): TGTGCCAGCAGCCTCGGGAGGGCGTTCACAGATACGCAGTATTTT. This gives the protein CASSLGRAFTDTQYF.

J is TRBJ2-5 and V is TRBV7-9, with a weak D call TRBD2 (6 bases). V shed 5 bases and J shed 5 bases, with 12 bases lying between them. CDR1 and CDR2 (germline): SEHNR, FQNEAQ (reference sequence). The CDR3 runs to 13 residues. This CDR3 is CASSLRGSETQYF. Written as DNA, the CDR3 is TGTGCCAGCAGCCTACGGGGGTCCGAGACCCAGTACTTC. Full variable domain (rest looked up from reference TRBV7-9 and TRBJ2-5): DTGVSQNPRHKITKRGQNVTFRCDPISEHNRLYWYRQTLGQGPEFLTYFQNEAQLEKSRLLSDRFSAERPKGSFSTLEIQRTEQGDSAMYLCASSLRGSETQYFGPGTRLLVL.

The J gene is TRBJ1-4, the V gene TRBV5-6, with a possible D match to TRBD1 (6 bases). CDR3 length equals 14 residues. Germline CDR1 is SGHDT and CDR2 is YYEEEE. V lost 4 bases, J lost 10 bases, and 17 bases lay in between. CDR3 loop: CASSLSGGSGKLFF. CDR3 DNA sequence: TGTGCCAGCAGCCTGTCCGGGGGCTCTGGAAAACTGTTTTTT. Filled out from reference TRBV5-6 and TRBJ1-4, the complete variable domain reads DAGVTQSPTHLIKTRGQQVTLRCSPKSGHDTVSWYQQALGQGPQFIFQYYEEEERQRGNFPDRFSGHQFPNYSSELNVNALLLGDSALYLCASSLSGGSGKLFFGSGTQLSVL.

A few counts support this clonotype. V gene TRBV6-1 combines with J gene TRBJ2-5; TRBD2 aligns across 12 bases. Per germline, CDR1 MNHNS and CDR2 SASEGT. The CDR3 is 16 amino acids. J lost 4 bases, V lost 4 bases, and 7 bases had no gene match. The CDR3 reads CASSGGRTSGIETQYF. The CDR3 DNA follows: TGTGCCAGCAGTGGGGGAAGGACTAGCGGGATAGAGACCCAGTACTTC.

The table lists this clonotype with many counts. The chain couples TRBV2 to TRBJ2-5; unclear D gene. The germline CDR1 and CDR2 sequences are SNHLY and FYNNEI. This CDR3 comprises 13 residues. V lost 4 bases, J lost 2 bases, and 8 bases lay in between. The CDR3 here is CASSGETQETQYF. The CDR3 DNA reads TGTGCCAGCAGTGGTGAGACTCAAGAGACCCAGTACTTC.

In its sample, this clonotype was seen a few times. The chain links TRBV18 to TRBJ2-2, with D maybe TRBD2 (6 bases). The V gene lost 4 bases and the J gene lost 13 bases, with 16 bases spanning the gap. Germline CDR1 KGHSH, CDR2 LQKENI. The CDR3 runs to 13 residues. CDR3 sequence reads: CASSRLQAEGLFF. DNA of the CDR3: TGTGCCAGCTCACGCCTACAGGCGGAGGGGCTGTTTTTT. Together with reference TRBV18 and TRBJ2-2, the CDR3 gives the full variable domain: NAGVMQNPRHLVRRRGQEARLRCSPMKGHSHVYWYRQLPEEGLKFMVYLQKENIIDESGMPKERFSAEFPKEGPSILRIQQVVRGDSAAYFCASSRLQAEGLFFGEGSRLTVL.

A word on this clonotype: The junction differs from germline at one of its ends, possibly a read error. The chain recombines TRBV28 with TRBJ2-5, with TRBD2 identical over 8 bases. CDR1 and CDR2 from the germline V gene are MDHEN and SYDVKM. The CDR3 contains 12 residues. Written as DNA, the CDR3 is TGTGCCAGCAGTTTCCTAGGACTAGCCGTACACTTC. Residues: CASSFLGLAVHF. The full variable domain, rest sourced from reference TRBV28 and TRBJ2-5, is DVKVTQSSRYLVKRTGEKVFLECVQDMDHENMFWYRQDPGLGLRLIYFSYDVKMKEKGDIPEGYSVSREKKERFSLILESASTNQTSMYLCASSFLGLAVHFGPGTRLLVL.

There are a few counts of this clonotype. V and J are TRBV28 and TRBJ2-6, with D possibly matching TRBD1 (5 bases). The CDR3 is 15 amino acids. Trimming pared 4 bases from V and 1 base from J, leaving 8 bases between. CDR1 and CDR2 (germline): MDHEN, SYDVKM. The CDR3: CASSSAGSGANVLTF. CDR3 bases: TGTGCCAGCAGTTCCGCAGGGTCTGGGGCCAACGTCCTGACTTTC. Full variable domain (rest looked up from reference TRBV28 and TRBJ2-6): DVKVTQSSRYLVKRTGEKVFLECVQDMDHENMFWYRQDPGLGLRLIYFSYDVKMKEKGDIPEGYSVSREKKERFSLILESASTNQTSMYLCASSSAGSGANVLTFGAGSRLTVL.

This clonotype was observed many times. The chain joins TRBV11-2 to TRBJ2-5; TRBD2 aligns across 8 bases. The CDR3 totals 16 residues. Germline trimming cut 4 bases from V and 5 bases from J; bases unmatched to any gene: 12. Germline lookup yields CDR1 SGHAT and CDR2 FQNNGV. The CDR3 sequence is CASSSLVAGSGETQYF. The CDR3 bases are TGTGCCAGCAGCTCCCTTGTAGCGGGGAGCGGGGAGACCCAGTACTTC.

The rearrangement joins TRBV19 to TRBJ2-4; TRBD1 matches at 7 bases. CDR1 LNHDA and CDR2 SQIVND come from the germline V gene (reference sequence). The CDR3 is 15 residues long. Trimming cost V 6 bases and J 8 bases; bases outside gene matches: 13. The CDR3 DNA reads as TGTGCCAGTAGCACAACAGGGGCTAGATTTGACATTCAGTACTTC. This codes for CASSTTGARFDIQYF.

The chain employs TRBV4-1 and TRBJ1-4; D not resolved. The CDR3 sequence is 15 residues long. The V end lost 2 bases, the J end lost 4 bases, and 11 bases lay between the germline ends. Germline CDR1 is MGHRA and CDR2 is YSYEKL. The chain's CDR3 is CASSQTRQDNEKLFF. The CDR3 nucleotides read TGCGCCAGCAGCCAAACGCGGCAGGATAATGAAAAACTGTTTTTT.

The genes are TRBV5-1 and TRBJ1-2; TRBD1 is a possible D gene (5 bases). V lost 2 bases, J lost 1 base, and 15 bases lay in between. Germline loops: CDR1 SGHRS, CDR2 YFSETQ. The CDR3 consists of 16 residues. Written as DNA, the CDR3 is TGCGCCAGCAGCTTTAACGGACAATCCTTTAACTATGGCTACACCTTC. Translated: CASSFNGQSFNYGYTF.